These 2 T cell receptor beta chains came from one sample sequenced in a study of blood T cell repertoires in COVID-19. TCRdb keeps only in-frame clones here, not all; method: immunoSEQ multiplex PCR. The table records around 260,000 clones, 80% to 90% of them present only once. Sequenced material: PBMCs or T cells enriched from blood (not recorded which). These receptor sequences come from a young woman who had recovered from COVID-19.

This clone showed up just a few times. The chain links TRBV28 to TRBJ1-1, with D hard to call. CDR3 length equals 13 residues. Germline CDR1 and CDR2: MDHEN and SYDVKM. The V and J ends lost 1 base and 6 bases respectively, with 9 bases between them. CDR3 DNA: TGTGCCAGCAGTTTATTTGGGCACGCTGAAGCTTTCTTT. It translates to CASSLFGHAEAFF.

The chain employs TRBV29-1 and TRBJ2-3; D is unclear. This CDR3 contains 11 residues. Germline V lookup: CDR1 SQVTM, CDR2 ANQGSEA. The V end was cut by 5 bases, the J end by 0 bases, with 3 bases between. The CDR3 loop is CSVRSTDTQYF. CDR3 coding DNA: TGCAGCGTTCGGAGCACAGATACGCAGTATTTT.